These 5 T cell receptor beta chains came from one sample sequenced in a study of naive and memory T cell subsets. Amplification of ligated cDNA took four PCR rounds with SP2 and nested alpha and beta constant primers. TCRdb fed the 5' RACE reads into MiXCR, producing one record per CDR3 protein. The sample carries more than 45,000 distinct CDR3 sequences, roughly 6.7% recorded once. TCR cDNA received a 3' ligated oligonucleotide that carried a UMI. The receptors shown here come from a male donor in good health.

Worth noting for this clonotype: The conserved final phenylalanine or tryptophan is absent from the CDR3, which likely points to a read error. The rearrangement uses TRBV6-1 and TRBJ2-5; 10 bases match TRBD2. This CDR3 is 15 amino acids long. CDR1 and CDR2 (germline): MNHNS, SASEGT. J was trimmed by 4 bases and V by 7 bases; bases with no gene match: 9. DNA for the CDR3: TGTGCCAGCACGGCTAGCGGGAGTGGGGGAGAGACCCAGTACTAC. Translated: CASTASGSGGETQYY.

This clonotype was detected ten times or more. The rearrangement joins TRBV7-9 to TRBJ1-2; D gene uncertain. V was trimmed by 3 bases and J by 6 bases, leaving 8 bases between them. The CDR3 sequence is 12 residues long. Germline V CDR1 and CDR2: SEHNR, FQNEAQ (reference sequence). The CDR3 region is CASSLEGNGYTF. The CDR3 DNA is TGTGCCAGCAGCTTGGAGGGTAATGGCTACACCTTC.

This chain connects TRBV2 to TRBJ2-5, with D unresolved. Trimming removed 7 bases from V and 5 bases from J, with 20 bases in between. CDR1 and CDR2 from the germline V gene are SNHLY and FYNNEI. The CDR3 consists of 15 residues. Here the CDR3 reads CASTRQARNGETQYF. CDR3 coding DNA: TGTGCCAGCACACGGCAGGCTCGGAACGGTGAGACCCAGTACTTC.

The table lists this clonotype with many counts. V gene TRBV3-1 combines with J gene TRBJ2-5; 9 bases map to TRBD1. The CDR3 runs to 15 residues. Germline assignment: CDR1 LGHDT and CDR2 YNNKEL (reference sequence). V was pared by 1 base and J by 2 bases, with 2 bases of the junction left unmatched. This CDR3 is CASSQGTGDQETQYF. The CDR3 DNA reads TGTGCCAGCAGCCAAGGGACAGGGGATCAAGAGACCCAGTACTTC.

This clonotype occurred many times. V and J are TRBV5-1 and TRBJ2-3; D is uncertain. This CDR3 contains 13 residues. V was pared by 0 bases and J by 1 base, with 3 bases between. CDR1 SGHRS and CDR2 YFSETQ come from the germline V gene. The CDR3 region is CASSLDGTDTQYF. For the CDR3, the DNA is TGCGCCAGCAGCTTGGACGGCACAGATACGCAGTATTTT.